This TCR beta chain derives from a study of technical replicates of blood from a few donors. V was clipped by 0 bases and J by 7 bases, with 4 bases between them. From germline, CDR1 is SGHVS and CDR2 FNYEAQ. This CDR3 has 12 residues. This table comes from immunoSEQ multiplex PCR, and its TCRdb copy is limited to in-frame clones, with some not included. The table has just under 100,000 clones, about 95% seen once. This clonotype was obtained from a human donor in good health. Material: T cells isolated from PBMCs. This rearrangement joins TRBV7-6 to TRBJ2-1, with D unresolved. This CDR3 reads CASSLASNEQFF. The CDR3 DNA sequence: TGTGCCAGCAGCTTAGCGAGTAATGAGCAGTTCTTC.